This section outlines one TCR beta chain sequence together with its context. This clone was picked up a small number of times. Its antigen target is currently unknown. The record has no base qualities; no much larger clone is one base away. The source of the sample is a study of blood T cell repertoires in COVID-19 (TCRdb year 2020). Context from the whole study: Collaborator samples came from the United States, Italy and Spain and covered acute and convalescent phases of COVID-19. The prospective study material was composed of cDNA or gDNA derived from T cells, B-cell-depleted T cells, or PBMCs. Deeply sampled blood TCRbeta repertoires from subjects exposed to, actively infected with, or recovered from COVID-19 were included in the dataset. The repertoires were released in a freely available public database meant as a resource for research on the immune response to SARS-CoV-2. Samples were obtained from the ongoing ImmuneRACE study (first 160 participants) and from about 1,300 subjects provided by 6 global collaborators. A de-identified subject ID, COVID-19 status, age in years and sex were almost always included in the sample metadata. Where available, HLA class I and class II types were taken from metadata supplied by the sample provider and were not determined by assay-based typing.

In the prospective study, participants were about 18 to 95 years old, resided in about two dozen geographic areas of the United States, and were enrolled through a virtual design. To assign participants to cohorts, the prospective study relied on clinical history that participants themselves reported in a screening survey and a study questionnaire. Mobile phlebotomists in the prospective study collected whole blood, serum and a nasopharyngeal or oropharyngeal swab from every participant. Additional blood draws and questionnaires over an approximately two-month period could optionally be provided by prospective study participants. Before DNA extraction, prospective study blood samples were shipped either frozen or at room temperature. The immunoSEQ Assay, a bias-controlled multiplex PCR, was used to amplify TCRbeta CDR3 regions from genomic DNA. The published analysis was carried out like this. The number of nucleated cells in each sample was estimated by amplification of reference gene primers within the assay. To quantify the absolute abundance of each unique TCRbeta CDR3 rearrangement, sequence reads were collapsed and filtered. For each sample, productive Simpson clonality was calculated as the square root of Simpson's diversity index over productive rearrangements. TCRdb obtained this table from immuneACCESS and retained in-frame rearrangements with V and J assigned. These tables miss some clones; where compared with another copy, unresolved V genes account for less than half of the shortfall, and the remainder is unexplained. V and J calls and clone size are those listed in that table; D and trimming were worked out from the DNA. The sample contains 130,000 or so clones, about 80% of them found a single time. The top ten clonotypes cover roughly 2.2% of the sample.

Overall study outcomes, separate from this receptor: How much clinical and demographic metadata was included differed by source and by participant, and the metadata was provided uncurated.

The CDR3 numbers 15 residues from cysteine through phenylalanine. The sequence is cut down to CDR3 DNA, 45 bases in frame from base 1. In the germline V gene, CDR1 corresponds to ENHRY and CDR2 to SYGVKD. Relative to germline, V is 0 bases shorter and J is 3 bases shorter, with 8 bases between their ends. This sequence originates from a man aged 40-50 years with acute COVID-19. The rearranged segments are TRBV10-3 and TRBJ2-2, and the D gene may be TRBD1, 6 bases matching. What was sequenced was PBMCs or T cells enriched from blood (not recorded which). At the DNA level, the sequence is TGTGCCATCAGTGAGTCGGGGGCGGACACCGGGGAGCTGTTTTTT. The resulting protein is CAISESGADTGELFF.